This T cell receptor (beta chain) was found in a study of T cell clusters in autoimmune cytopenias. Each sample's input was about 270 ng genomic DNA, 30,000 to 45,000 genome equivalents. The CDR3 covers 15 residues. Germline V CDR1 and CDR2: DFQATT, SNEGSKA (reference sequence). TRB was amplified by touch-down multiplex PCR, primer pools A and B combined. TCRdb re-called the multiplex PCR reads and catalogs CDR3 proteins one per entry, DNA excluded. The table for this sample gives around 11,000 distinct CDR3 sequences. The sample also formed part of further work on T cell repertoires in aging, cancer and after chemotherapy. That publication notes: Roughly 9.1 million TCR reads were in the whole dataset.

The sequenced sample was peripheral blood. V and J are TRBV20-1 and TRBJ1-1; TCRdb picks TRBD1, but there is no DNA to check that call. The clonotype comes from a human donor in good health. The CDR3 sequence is CSASGTGAGNTEAFF.